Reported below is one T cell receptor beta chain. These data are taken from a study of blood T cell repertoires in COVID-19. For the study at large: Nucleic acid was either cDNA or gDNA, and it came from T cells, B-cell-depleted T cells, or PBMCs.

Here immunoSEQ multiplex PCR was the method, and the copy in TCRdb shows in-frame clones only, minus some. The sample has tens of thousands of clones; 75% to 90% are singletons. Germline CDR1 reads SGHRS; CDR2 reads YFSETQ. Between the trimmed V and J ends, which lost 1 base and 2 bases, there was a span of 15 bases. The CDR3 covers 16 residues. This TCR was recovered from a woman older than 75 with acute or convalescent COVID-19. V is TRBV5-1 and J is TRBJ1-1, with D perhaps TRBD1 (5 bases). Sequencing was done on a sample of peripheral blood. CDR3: CASSLRPSGANTEAFF. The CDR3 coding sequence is TGCGCCAGCAGCTTGAGGCCCAGCGGGGCCAACACTGAAGCTTTCTTT.